This T cell receptor beta chain was recorded in a study of shared clonotypes between healthy human individuals. Germline CDR1 reads ENHRY; CDR2 reads SYGVKD. Trimming removed 2 bases from V and 1 base from J, with 17 bases in between. This CDR3 contains 17 residues. Deep was the level at which the assay was run. Sequencing of unsorted PBMC DNA was carried out using ten immunoSEQ deep assay plates. Profiled with immunoSEQ multiplex PCR; TCRdb holds only in-frame clones, not every one. The sample holds 450,000 to 550,000 clones, 60% to 85% seen once. The chain uses TRBV10-3 and TRBJ1-1, with D perhaps matching TRBD1 (6 bases). This TCR derives from a woman between 40 and 50 years old in good health. Some clones in this sample may be carry-over from other donors' samples. The sequenced material came from PBMCs. The CDR3 DNA follows: TGTGCCATCAGTGAGAGGGGGGCAGTGGATCCGAACACTGAAGCTTTCTTT. It codes for CAISERGAVDPNTEAFF.